One and the same sample provided the 14 T cell receptor beta chains below, sequenced in a study of multiple sclerosis patients with progressive multifocal leukoencephalopathy. As for time point: time of PML onset. Sequenced by immunoSEQ multiplex PCR; TCRdb stores in-frame clones only, minus some. The sample lists 30,000 to 35,000 clones, roughly nine tenths occurring once. Sequencing used PBMCs, obtained from a patient treated with natalizumab. The receptors derive from a human donor with progressive multifocal leukoencephalopathy.

The rearrangement uses TRBV28 and TRBJ2-5; D assignment may be TRBD1 or TRBD2 (5 bases each). The J call may not be correct, given that the DNA end is closer to TRBJ2-7. The CDR3 loop spans 18 amino acids. Germline values: CDR1 MDHEN, CDR2 SYDVKM. CDR3 in DNA: TGTGCCAGCAGTTCCTTTAGGGACCGCTCTAGTCAGAACTACGAGCAGTACTTC. Amino acids: CASSSFRDRSSQNYEQYF.

The chain recombines TRBV5-1 with TRBJ2-5; D unresolved. From germline, CDR1 is SGHRS and CDR2 YFSETQ. The CDR3 is 13 amino acids. V was pared by 4 bases and J by 0 bases, with 7 bases between. This CDR3 is CASSPTHQETQYF. The CDR3 nucleotides read TGCGCCAGCAGCCCCACGCACCAAGAGACCCAGTACTTC.

The gene calls are TRBV11-3 and TRBJ2-1; 7 bases are a match to TRBD1. Trimming at V came to 5 bases and at J to 0 bases, leaving 4 bases not matched to a gene. The CDR3 loop spans 15 amino acids. CDR1 and CDR2 from the germline V gene are SGHNT and YENEEA. CDR3: CASSPTGSSYNEQFF. Written as DNA, the CDR3 is TGTGCCAGCAGCCCGACAGGGAGCTCCTACAATGAGCAGTTCTTC.

The chain combines TRBV27 with TRBJ1-2, with 9 nucleotides matching TRBD1. After removal of 4 bases from V and 6 bases from J, the junction contained 12 bases not matched to a gene. The CDR3 is 16 amino acids. The germline gives CDR1 MNHEY, CDR2 SMNVEV (reference sequence). Here the CDR3 reads CASSWDYRGRLDGYTF. The DNA for the CDR3 is TGTGCCAGCAGTTGGGATTACAGGGGGCGCTTGGATGGCTACACCTTC.

The gene calls are TRBV19 and TRBJ2-5; TRBD2 might be the D (5 bases). The end of the DNA aligns better with TRBJ2-7, so the J call may be wrong. This CDR3 has 17 amino acids. CDR1 LNHDA and CDR2 SQIVND come from the germline V gene (reference sequence). CDR3 in DNA: TGTGCCAGTAGCACGGCTGGGATCGGAGGAACCATCTACGAGCAGTACTTC. Its protein product is CASSTAGIGGTIYEQYF.

V usage is TRBV7-9 and J usage is TRBJ2-2; 10 bases align to TRBD2. This CDR3 spans 14 amino acids. Per germline, CDR1 SEHNR and CDR2 FQNEAQ (reference sequence). Trimming at V came to 5 bases and at J to 9 bases, leaving 6 bases not matched to a gene. CDR3 in DNA: TGTGCCAGCAGCGAGACTAGCGGGTCCAGGGAGCTGTTTTTT. Protein sequence: CASSETSGSRELFF.

In this sample, this clone turned up once. This sequence joins TRBV7-9 and TRBJ2-1; TRBD2 agrees at 7 bases. The CDR3 sequence is 15 residues long. V was pared by 3 bases and J by 7 bases, with 9 bases of the junction left unmatched. Germline lookup yields CDR1 SEHNR and CDR2 FQNEAQ (reference sequence). In DNA form, the CDR3 reads TGTGCCAGCAGCTTGGCCCTAGCGGAGGGAAATGAGCAGTTCTTC. Its protein product is CASSLALAEGNEQFF.

The chain employs TRBV5-4 and TRBJ2-7, with TRBD2 matching 11 bases. V lost 8 bases, J lost 0 bases, and 7 bases stayed unmatched. The CDR3 length is 15 residues. Germline CDR1 SGHNT, CDR2 YYREEE (reference sequence). CDR3 sequence: CASGLAGDSSYEQYF. CDR3 coding DNA: TGTGCCAGTGGACTAGCGGGCGACAGCTCCTACGAGCAGTACTTC.

This sequence joins TRBV15 and TRBJ2-7, with D tentatively TRBD1 or TRBD2 (5 bases each). The CDR3 consists of 13 residues. V was trimmed by 5 bases and J by 4 bases, leaving 12 bases between them. The germline gives CDR1 LNHNV, CDR2 YYDKDF (reference sequence). In DNA form, the CDR3 reads TGTGCCACCAGCGGGGACGACAGTTACGAGCAGTACTTC. Protein sequence: CATSGDDSYEQYF.

The chain combines TRBV6-6 with TRBJ2-7, with D possibly being TRBD1 or TRBD2 (5 bases each). Germline V gives CDR1 MNHNY, CDR2 SVGAGI (reference sequence). The CDR3 sequence is 16 residues long. V lost 6 bases and J 4 bases, leaving 22 bases between the germline ends. The CDR3 DNA sequence: TGTGCCAGCAGCTTCGGATTGTCCCGGGACGGGTACGAGCAGTACTTC. It is translated as CASSFGLSRDGYEQYF.

The rearrangement joins TRBV7-6 to TRBJ2-5, with unresolved D. CDR1 and CDR2 (germline): SGHVS, FNYEAQ. Trimming stripped 1 base from V and 0 bases from J, with 6 bases between. The CDR3 totals 14 residues. Here the CDR3 DNA reads TGTGCCAGCAGCTTAGAACCGAACCAAGAGACCCAGTACTTC. Translated, it gives CASSLEPNQETQYF.

The V and J genes are TRBV6-1 and TRBJ1-5; D not resolved. CDR1 MNHNS and CDR2 SASEGT come from the germline V gene. The CDR3 contains 14 residues. V was pared by 4 bases and J by 3 bases, with 10 bases between. CDR3 amino acids: CASSAGRVNQPQHF. CDR3 nucleotide sequence: TGTGCCAGCAGTGCAGGTAGGGTCAATCAGCCCCAGCATTTT.

The chain recombines TRBV4-3 with TRBJ1-2; TRBD1 aligns across 7 bases. The J segment lost 2 bases and the V segment lost 5 bases, leaving 2 bases of the junction unmatched. Per the germline V gene, CDR1 is LGHNA and CDR2 is YSLEER. The CDR3 extends over 13 amino acids. CDR3 amino acids: CASSADRNYGYTF. DNA of the CDR3: TGCGCCAGCAGCGCGGACAGGAACTATGGCTACACCTTC.

The chain joins TRBV5-1 to TRBJ2-7; possibly TRBD1 or TRBD2 for D (6 bases each). V was trimmed by 2 bases and J by 0 bases, leaving 12 bases between them. This CDR3 has 15 residues. Looked up from germline, CDR1 is SGHRS and CDR2 is YFSETQ. For the CDR3, the DNA is TGCGCCAGCAGCTTTGGTGGGGGGCCCTCCTACGAGCAGTACTTC. As protein: CASSFGGGPSYEQYF.